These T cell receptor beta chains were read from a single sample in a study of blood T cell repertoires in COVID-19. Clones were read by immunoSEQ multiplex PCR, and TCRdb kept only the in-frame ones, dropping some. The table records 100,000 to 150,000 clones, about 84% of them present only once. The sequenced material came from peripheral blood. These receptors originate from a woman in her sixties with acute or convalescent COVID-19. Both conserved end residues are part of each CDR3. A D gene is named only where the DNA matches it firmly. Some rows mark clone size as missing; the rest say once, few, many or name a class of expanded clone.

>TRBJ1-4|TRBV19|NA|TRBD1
CASSLPGTANEKLFF
TGTGCCAGTAGTCTCCCCGGGACAGCTAATGAAAAACTGTTTTTT
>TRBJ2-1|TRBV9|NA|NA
CASSVATGTYYNEQFF
TGTGCCAGCAGCGTAGCTACAGGCACCTACTACAATGAGCAGTTCTTC
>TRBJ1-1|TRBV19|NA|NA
CASSRGGLGEAFF
TGTGCCAGTAGTCGGGGGGGCCTGGGTGAAGCTTTCTTT
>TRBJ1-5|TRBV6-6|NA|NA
CASSVPCQPQHF
TGTGCCAGCAGTGTCCCATGTCAGCCCCAGCATTTT
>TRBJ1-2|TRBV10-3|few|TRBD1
CAISATTGGVNGYTF
TGTGCCATCAGCGCCACTACAGGGGGCGTTAATGGCTACACCTTC
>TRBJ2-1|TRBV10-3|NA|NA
CAMGDLTDEQFF
TGTGCCATGGGCGATCTGACGGATGAGCAGTTCTTC
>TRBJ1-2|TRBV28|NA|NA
CASSLAQGVNYGYTF
TGTGCCAGCAGTTTGGCACAGGGAGTTAACTATGGCTACACCTTC
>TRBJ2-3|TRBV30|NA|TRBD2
CAWTRLAGIDTQYF
TGTGCCTGGACAAGACTAGCGGGGATCGATACGCAGTATTTT
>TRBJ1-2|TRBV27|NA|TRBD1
CASSYRQGPYGYTF
TGTGCCAGCAGCTATAGACAGGGGCCCTATGGCTACACCTTC
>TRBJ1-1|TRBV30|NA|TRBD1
CAWSPNRQGIAFF
TGTGCCTGGAGCCCAAACCGACAGGGGATTGCTTTCTTT
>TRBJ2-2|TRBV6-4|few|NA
CASSDQVTGELFF
TGTGCCAGCAGTGATCAGGTCACCGGGGAGCTGTTTTTT
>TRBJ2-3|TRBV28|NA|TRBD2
CASSFGLAGGFTDTQYF
TGTGCCAGCAGTTTCGGACTAGCGGGGGGGTTCACAGATACGCAGTATTTT
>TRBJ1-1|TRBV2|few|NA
CASSKQVTNTEAFF
TGTGCCAGCAGTAAACAGGTTACGAACACTGAAGCTTTCTTT
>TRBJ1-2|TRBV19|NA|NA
CASSIPARNIYGYTF
TGTGCCAGTAGTATCCCCGCCAGGAACATCTATGGCTACACCTTC
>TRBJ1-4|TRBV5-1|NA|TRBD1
CASSWDREGQNEKLFF
TGCGCCAGCAGCTGGGACAGGGAAGGACAGAATGAAAAACTGTTTTTT
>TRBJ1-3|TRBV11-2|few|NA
CASSLAQRSGNTIYF
TGTGCCAGCAGCTTAGCACAACGCTCTGGAAACACCATATATTTT
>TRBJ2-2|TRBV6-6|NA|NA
CASSYEGDNTGELFF
TGTGCCAGCAGTTATGAAGGGGATAACACCGGGGAGCTGTTTTTT
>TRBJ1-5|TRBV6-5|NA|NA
CASSRTGNEGQPQHF
TGTGCCAGCAGCCGCACAGGAAACGAAGGTCAGCCCCAGCATTTT
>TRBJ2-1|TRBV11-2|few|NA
CASSLANHEQFF
TGTGCCAGCAGCTTGGCCAACCATGAGCAGTTCTTC
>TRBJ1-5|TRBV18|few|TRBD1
CASSPGTDQPQHF
TGTGCCAGCTCACCGGGGACAGATCAGCCCCAGCATTTT
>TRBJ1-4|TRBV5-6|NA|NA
CASSPVSSEKLFF
TGTGCCAGCAGCCCCGTATCGAGTGAAAAACTGTTTTTT
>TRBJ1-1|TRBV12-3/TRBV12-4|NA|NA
CASTFGVTEAFF
TGTGCCAGCACCTTCGGAGTAACTGAAGCTTTCTTT
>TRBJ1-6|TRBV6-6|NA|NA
CASSQSSRPLHF
TGTGCCAGCTCACAGTCGTCCCGGCCCCTCCACTTT
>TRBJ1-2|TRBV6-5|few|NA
CASSPQAGYGYTF
TGTGCCAGCAGTCCCCAGGCGGGGTATGGCTACACCTTC
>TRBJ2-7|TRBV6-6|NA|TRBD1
CASRRRGQLSAFYYEQYF
TGTGCCAGCAGACGAAGGGGACAGCTCTCGGCATTTTACTACGAGCAGTACTTC
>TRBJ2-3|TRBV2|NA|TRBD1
CASTGSNRPGQSTDTQYF
TGTGCCAGCACGGGCTCAAATAGGCCGGGACAGAGCACAGATACGCAGTATTTT
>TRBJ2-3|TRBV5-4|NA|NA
CASSLSQRFSTDTQYF
TGTGCCAGCAGCTTGAGCCAGAGGTTTAGCACAGATACGCAGTATTTT
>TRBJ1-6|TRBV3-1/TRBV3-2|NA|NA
CASSQVTRNSPLHF
TGTGCCAGCAGCCAAGTTACTAGAAATTCACCCCTCCACTTT
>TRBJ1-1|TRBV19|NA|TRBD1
CASTRQGAETEAFF
TGTGCCAGTACTAGACAGGGGGCAGAGACTGAAGCTTTCTTT
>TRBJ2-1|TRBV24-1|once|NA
CATSDAGRSYNEQFF
TGTGCCACCAGTGATGCGGGGCGAAGCTACAATGAGCAGTTCTTC
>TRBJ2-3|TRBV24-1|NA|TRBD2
CATSGGGPGDTQYF
TGTGCCACCAGTGGCGGGGGTCCGGGGGATACGCAGTATTTT
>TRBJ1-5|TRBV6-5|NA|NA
CASSKQASQPQHF
TGTGCCAGCAGTAAACAGGCATCTCAGCCCCAGCATTTT
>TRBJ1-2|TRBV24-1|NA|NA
CATSDYEGGHTF
TGTGCCACCAGTGATTACGAGGGGGGGCACACCTTC
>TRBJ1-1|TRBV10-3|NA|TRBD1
CAIRPQGQDEAFF
TGTGCCATCAGACCACAGGGACAGGATGAAGCTTTCTTT
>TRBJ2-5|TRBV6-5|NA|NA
CASSYQTAGAQYF
TGTGCCAGCAGTTACCAAACAGCAGGGGCCCAGTACTTC
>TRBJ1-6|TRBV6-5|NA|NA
CASSPDSYYNSPLHF
TGTGCCAGCAGCCCAGACAGTTACTATAATTCACCCCTCCACTTT
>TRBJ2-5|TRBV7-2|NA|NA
CASRVARSDGTQYF
TGTGCCAGCAGAGTAGCGAGAAGTGATGGGACCCAGTACTTC
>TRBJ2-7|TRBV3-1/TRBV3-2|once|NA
CASSLDVLSYEQYF
TGTGCCAGCAGCCTAGACGTCCTCTCCTACGAGCAGTACTTC
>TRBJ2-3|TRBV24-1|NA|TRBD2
CATSDPGLADKTDTQYF
TGTGCCACCAGTGATCCGGGACTAGCGGATAAAACAGATACGCAGTATTTT
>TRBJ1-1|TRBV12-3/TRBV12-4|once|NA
CASSFAGNTEAFF
TGTGCCAGCAGTTTCGCAGGGAACACTGAAGCTTTCTTT
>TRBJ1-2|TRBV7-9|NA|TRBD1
CASTFAGGLSYGYTF
TGTGCCAGCACCTTCGCAGGGGGCCTGAGCTATGGCTACACCTTC
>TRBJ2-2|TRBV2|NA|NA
CASRPTSTGELFF
TGTGCCAGCAGACCCACTAGCACCGGGGAGCTGTTTTTT
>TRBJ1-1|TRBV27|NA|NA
CASSFNIGGGNTEAFF
TGTGCCAGCAGTTTCAATATCGGAGGAGGGAACACTGAAGCTTTCTTT
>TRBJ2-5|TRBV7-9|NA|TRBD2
CASSLAGGQETQYF
TGTGCCAGCAGCCTAGCGGGGGGCCAAGAGACCCAGTACTTC
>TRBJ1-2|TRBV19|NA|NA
CASNGGRGEYGYTF
TGTGCCAGTAATGGTGGGAGAGGAGAATATGGCTACACCTTC
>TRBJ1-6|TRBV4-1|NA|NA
CASSRPGVGSPLHF
TGCGCCAGCAGTAGGCCGGGGGTAGGCTCACCCCTCCACTTT
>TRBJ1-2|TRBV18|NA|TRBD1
CASSPRDSRVGYTF
TGTGCCAGCTCACCACGGGACAGCCGGGTTGGCTACACCTTC
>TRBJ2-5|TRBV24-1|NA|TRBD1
CATSEGTGVHQETQYF
TGTGCCACCAGTGAGGGGACAGGGGTGCACCAAGAGACCCAGTACTTC
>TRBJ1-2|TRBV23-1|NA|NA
CASSTNRVVDYGYTF
TGCGCCAGCAGTACGAACAGGGTGGTGGACTATGGCTACACCTTC